This TCR beta chain is from a study of T cells in Graves' hyperthyroidism and ophthalmopathy (dated by TCRdb to between 2019 and 2020). In terms of the full investigation: To identify distinguishing TCR V-J signatures, a discovery cohort of 90 to 100 patients was used, comprising roughly 45 with Graves' ophthalmopathy and 57 with stable Graves' hyperthyroidism. In more than 5 Graves' hyperthyroidism patients, the study also compared T-cell repertoires from thyroid tissue with T-cell repertoires from blood. According to the paper, TCR Vbeta CDR3 sequencing was carried out on more than 120 peripheral blood samples, which came from 40 to 45 ophthalmopathy, approximately 78 hyperthyroidism and about 17 progressor patients. The roughly 100 discovery patients were divided at random into training and test sets in a 7:3 ratio. Once sampling was done, hyperthyroidism patients were given methimazole at a starting dose of 30 mg daily, whereas ophthalmopathy patients were given high-dose intravenous methylprednisolone. An independent validation cohort of 18 to 20 hyperthyroidism patients and 15 or so patients who later progressed to ophthalmopathy tested prospective prediction of ophthalmopathy.

Overall study results and their limits: A 13 V-J signature model separated ophthalmopathy from stable hyperthyroidism, with around 90% sensitivity and 81.08% specificity in cross-validation and 80%/75% in testing. Blood samples also contained most of the expanded thyroid clonotypes (frequency above 0.001), which suggests that blood repertoires may reflect thyroid immune responses. No statistical method was used to set the sample size in advance, and investigators knew the group allocation. In validation, the model predicted progression to ophthalmopathy with roughly 66% sensitivity and less than 75% specificity, a median of approximately 6.5 months before onset.

From cysteine to phenylalanine, the CDR3 is 14 amino acids long. The CDR3 DNA has 42 bases and is translated from base 1. In the germline V gene, CDR1 corresponds to SGHTA and CDR2 to FQGNSA. Patients with uncontrolled infections, other autoimmune diseases, pregnancy or lactation were excluded. Diagnoses were based on clinical symptoms, serum thyroxine and TRAb, thyroid ultrasound and orbital computed tomography. Total RNA was extracted with Trizol reagent, and quality was checked on an Agilent 2100 Bioanalyzer. The TCR beta CDR3 regions were amplified from the RNA transcripts. A first-round RT-PCR of the TCR CDR3 used the HTBI primer set with the Qiagen OneStep RT-PCR kit. Libraries were constructed in a second round of multiplex PCR, after which size selection and purification were carried out. Paired-end sequencing of the libraries was performed with 100 bp reads on an Illumina HiSeq2000. The original methods were these. Raw data were processed with SOAPnuke, discarding reads with adapters, uncalled bases, mean Phred below 15, or no exact constant-primer or identifier match. COPE v1.2.5 was used to merge high-quality paired reads, and clonotypes were defined as unique nucleotide sequences. Clonotypes were aligned to IMGT TRBV, TRBD and TRBJ reference segments using MiTCR v1.1. Only V-J combinations with frequency above 0.0001, covering about 99% of repertoires, were analysed. A TCS score was defined as the ratio of F50 (clonal expansion) to E x V (chaos), with BLOSUM62-based TCRdist applied between CDR3 peptides within each V-J. Welch's t-statistics and random forest reduced 450 to 600 V-J features to 13, which were used in a naive Bayes classifier (R e1071). The similarity between thyroid and blood repertoires was quantified using the Morisita-Horn index. TCRdb trimmed the raw reads at Q25, called clones with MiXCR and kept productive beta chains. Each record represents a unique CDR3 protein, reported with the most common genes and DNA among its rows. The V and J calls and clone size are TCRdb's, not the authors'. The sample table lists about 570,000 distinct CDR3 sequences, about 43% of them with a count of one. Jointly, the top ten make up around a fifth of the sample.

This clonotype was recorded a few times. Its antigen has not been determined. A read error may produce the germline difference seen at one junction end. Recombination connected TRBV7-2 to TRBJ2-7, and TRBD2 matches 9 of the central bases. The TCR comes from an adult woman with Graves' disease, either hyperthyroidism or ophthalmopathy (not recorded which). Material for sequencing was peripheral blood or thyroid tissue (not recorded which). Here is the DNA: TGTGCCAGCAGCCCGACTAGCGGATCCTACGGGCAGTACTTC. It translates to CASSPTSGSYGQYF.